The T cell receptor beta chain described here comes from a study of shared clonotypes between healthy human individuals. The germline V gene has CDR1 MNHEY and CDR2 SVGAGI. Trimming removed 6 bases at V and 5 bases at J, with 14 bases between. This CDR3 has 14 amino acids. The authors' processing: ImmunoSEQ supplied junction-only sequences lacking quality scores, so filtering was different. Sequencing used immunoSEQ multiplex PCR; TCRdb keeps in-frame clones, though not all of them. From that table come the V and J calls and clone size; the DNA was used to work out D and trimming. The data show millions of clones, 80% to 95% seen once. Study donors comprised healthy, HIV-negative adults devoid of recent acute infection or vaccination. In the CD4+ fraction, cells were divided into CD45RA+ naive and CD45RA-negative memory subsets.

Material for sequencing was naive CD4+ T cells from PBMCs. Subset indicated: CD45RA+ positively selected. The clonotype originates from a man between 18 and 29 years old in good health. Some clones in this sample may be carry-over from other donors' samples. The chain uses TRBV6-5 and TRBJ1-5; D gene ambiguous. CDR3 in amino acids: CASSPRTPYQPQHF. The CDR3 DNA sequence: TGTGCCAGCAGCCCCAGGACGCCTTATCAGCCCCAGCATTTT.